This entry concerns a single T cell receptor beta chain. What this receptor recognizes is not known. Base-call qualities are not available, and no considerably larger clone is one nucleotide away. To be included, a participant needed at least one PBMC sample from before ART initiation plus at least two post-ART samples. Every participant with HIV received treatment in the United States of America. Before DNA extraction, cryopreserved samples containing roughly 0.9-10 million PBMC were thawed and washed. At the time of the earliest PBMC sample, participants with HIV were aged between roughly 20 and 55 years. PBMC samples were contributed by each participant from 1-4 timepoints before ART initiation and 2-8 timepoints after ART initiation, with a median of 7 samples. For every participant, serial HIV viral load, CD4+ T-cell count, ART history and demographic data were obtained. Genomic DNA was extracted from unsorted PBMC with a Qiagen kit on a QIAcube, with processing performed in batches of 12 samples.

The data originate from a study of long-term antiretroviral therapy in people with HIV (dated by TCRdb to between 2021 and 2024). About the study as a whole: The earliest samples were collected about a decade before the 2015 WHO recommendation for immediate ART, when ART was typically delayed until CD4 counts fell. A retrospective serial study tested whether ART initiation and durable HIV suppression were associated with changes in peripheral blood TRB repertoire composition and diversity. The cohort contributed under 200 cryopreserved PBMC samples from 30 to 35 adults with confirmed HIV infection, collected serially over a mean of around 6 years (range 1-12). Of the roughly 30 participants with HIV, approximately 11 were female. Test extractions of a monoclonal T-cell line alongside approximately 34 polyclonal samples showed no cross-contamination during QIAcube processing.

Sequencing of the TRB variable region was done with the immunoSEQ hsTCRB v3.0 assay at survey level resolution. The targeted TRB sequencing depth was roughly 40,000-55,000 T-cell genomes per sample. Pooled TRB libraries were sequenced on an Illumina MiSeq with a v3 150-cycle kit. Per the authors' processing: Repertoire analysis was performed in R inside a reproducible Nextflow workflow that covered QC, data transformation and analysis. Custom analyses were implemented in LymphoSeq2, an R package for AIRR-Seq data exploration. Four samples yielding fewer than 5000 total TRB sequences were excluded, leaving 188 analyzed HIV repertoires. Among the 170 to 200 retained HIV repertoires, about 57 were collected before ART initiation and more than 120 after ART initiation. Repertoires were downsampled to 5000 TRB nucleotide sequences, and summary statistics were averaged over 100 downsampling iterations. Only TRB sequences with CDR3 regions of at least seven amino acids were retained for analysis. Two measures captured diversity: a Shannon entropy-derived clonality score and the Gini coefficient. In the repertoire networks, any two of the top 5000 CDR3 amino acid sequences were connected whenever the two sequences differed by an edit distance of one. For TRB CDR3 amino acid sequences, GLIPH2 was used to predict antigen specificity groups and MHC restriction. CDR3 amino acid sequences were matched against VDJdb and McPAS-TCR to flag known CMV, EBV, HIV or tissue antigen associations. Pre-ART, post-ART and control groups were compared with Wilcoxon signed-rank tests and Holm-Bonferroni correction. The table was pulled from immuneACCESS by TCRdb, which kept in-frame rearrangements only. Such tables lose some clones; where checked, under half of the loss comes from unresolved V genes, and the rest has no known cause. For V, J and clone size, that table is used; D and trimming come from the DNA. A total of over 15,000 clones appear in this sample, 75% to 85% of them only once. Jointly, the top ten make up over 8.5% of the sample.

What the authors observed across the whole study: Starting ART was linked to a significant rise in TRB diversity, yet even with long-term ART the diversity remained significantly lower than in transplant donor controls. Unsorted PBMC were profiled instead of sorted CD4+ and CD8+ T cells because pre-ART samples had limited cell numbers. Inferences about post-ART repertoire changes are limited because no data were available on ART adherence, viral resistance or therapy changes. Narrower CDR3 length ranges were observed in HIV repertoires than in controls, and an antigen-experienced repertoire with only a slight naive shift after ART was suggested by the network structure. Expanded TRB clones identified before ART initiation dominated the repertoire at all time points, although this dominance fluctuated and declined in many PLHIV after ART. The samples span the years 2004 to 2017, and the ART regimens used at that time may not be as effective as current regimens. Because PBMC availability was limited, only the TCR beta chain was sequenced, with no alpha chain pairing.

Trimming takes 2 bases from V and 0 bases from J, and the germline ends sit 8 bases apart. CDR1 and CDR2 were assigned from the germline V gene (reference sequence) as LNHDA and SQIVND. The CDR3 measures 15 amino acids from cysteine to phenylalanine. Just CDR3 DNA is preserved here, 45 bases in frame from base 1. This specimen was unsorted PBMCs, taken 0.2 years after starting antiretroviral therapy. This chain joins TRBV19 to TRBJ2-1; a weak D assignment points to TRBD2 (6 bases agree). The origin of this receptor is a woman aged 35 to 49 with HIV. The nucleotide sequence is given as TGTGCCAGTAGTATAACCGGGAGCTCCTACAATGAGCAGTTCTTC. Its coded protein is CASSITGSSYNEQFF.